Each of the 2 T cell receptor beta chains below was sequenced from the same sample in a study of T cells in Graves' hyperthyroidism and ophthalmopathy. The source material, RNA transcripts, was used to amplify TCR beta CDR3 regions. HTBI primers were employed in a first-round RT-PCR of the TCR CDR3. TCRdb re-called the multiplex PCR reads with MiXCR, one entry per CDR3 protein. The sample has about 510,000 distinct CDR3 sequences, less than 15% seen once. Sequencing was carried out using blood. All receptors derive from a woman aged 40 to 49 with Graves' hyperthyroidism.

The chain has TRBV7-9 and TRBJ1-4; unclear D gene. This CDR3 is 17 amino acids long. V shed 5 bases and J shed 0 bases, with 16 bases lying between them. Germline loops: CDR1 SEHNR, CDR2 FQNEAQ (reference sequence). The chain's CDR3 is CASSPGGGVATNEKLFF. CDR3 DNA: TGTGCCAGCAGCCCAGGCGGCGGGGTTGCAACTAATGAAAAACTGTTTTTT.

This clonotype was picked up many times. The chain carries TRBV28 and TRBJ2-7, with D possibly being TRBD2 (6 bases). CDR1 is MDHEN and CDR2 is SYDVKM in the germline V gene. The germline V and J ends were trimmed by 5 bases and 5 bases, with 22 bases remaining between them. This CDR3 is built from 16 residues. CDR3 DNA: TGTGCCAGCAGTCGCCGGTGGGGTGGGACTTTCGACGAGCAGTACTTC. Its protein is CASSRRWGGTFDEQYF.